This T cell receptor beta chain was recovered during a study of cytomegalovirus exposure and HLA in healthy donors. A note on this clone: Antigen unknown.

CDR3 size: 14 residues. Germline V gives CDR1 SGHDN, CDR2 FVKESK. V trimming: 5 bases; J trimming: 3 bases; junction bases outside the gene matches: 6. The donors belonged to the roughly 110-subject validation cohort, separate from the roughly 650-subject first cohort. TCRdb's table, derived via immunoSEQ multiplex PCR, lists solely in-frame clones and lacks some. The sample lists about 180,000 clones, about 85% seen once, with roughly 15% in the top ten. General observations from the study: Subsequent analysis of the 100 to 150 validation repertoires found a tendency for first-cohort TCR clusters to co-occur. Rarity characterized most TCR sequences, yet some public TCRs appeared in many donors. High specificity and sensitivity for cytomegalovirus status were reported for the classifier.

Sequenced: PBMCs. The chain links TRBV14 to TRBJ1-1; 7 bases align to TRBD1. The TCR comes from a man between 18 and 35 years old in good health and CMV-seropositive. The CDR3 loop is CASSSTGSDTEAFF. CDR3 DNA: TGTGCCAGCAGCTCGACAGGGTCGGACACTGAAGCTTTCTTT. The whole variable domain, remainder taken from reference TRBV14 and TRBJ1-1, is EAGVTQFPSHSVIEKGQTVTLRCDPISGHDNLYWYRRVMGKEIKFLLHFVKESKQDESGMPNNRFLAERTGGTYSTLKVQPAELEDSGVYFCASSSTGSDTEAFFGQGTRLTVV.